This entry lists 31 T cell receptor beta chains sequenced from one sample in a study of blood T cell repertoires in COVID-19. Method: immunoSEQ multiplex PCR; TCRdb's copy keeps in-frame clones and lacks some. The sample has about 200,000 clones, roughly nine tenths seen once; the top ten hold around 7%. What was sequenced was peripheral blood. The source is a man aged 35-49 years with acute or convalescent COVID-19.

Concerning this clone itself: At the DNA level, this CDR3 is encoded by other sequences in the same sample as well. This chain joins TRBV5-1 and TRBJ2-5, with a possible D match to TRBD1 (6 bases). The CDR3 has 14 residues. V dropped 4 bases and J dropped 1 base, with 11 bases sitting between them. The germline CDR1 and CDR2 sequences are SGHRS and YFSETQ. CDR3 in amino acids: CASSLLGGQETQYF. The DNA for the CDR3 is TGCGCCAGCAGCCTCCTAGGGGGCCAAGAGACCCAGTACTTC.

This chain links TRBV28 with TRBJ2-4; D gene unclear. From germline, CDR1 is MDHEN and CDR2 SYDVKM. The CDR3 runs to 13 residues. Trimming took 2 bases from V and 6 from J, leaving 8 bases between them. CDR3 nucleotide sequence: TGTGCCAGCAGTTTAATTTCCAGAAACATTCAGTACTTC. It codes for CASSLISRNIQYF.

The chain carries TRBV6-4 and TRBJ2-7, with D perhaps TRBD1 (5 bases). Trimming cost V 0 bases and J 2 bases, with 11 bases left between them. The germline V gene has CDR1 MRHNA and CDR2 SNTAGT. CDR3 size: 15 residues. This chain's CDR3 is CASSDSIREAYEQYF. In nucleotides, the CDR3 is TGTGCCAGCAGTGACTCGATCAGGGAAGCCTACGAGCAGTACTTC.

This chain joins TRBV27 and TRBJ1-6; D is undetermined. CDR3 length equals 16 residues. CDR1 and CDR2 from the germline V gene are MNHEY and SMNVEV (reference sequence). The V gene lost 6 bases and the J gene lost 6 bases, with 18 bases spanning the gap. Written as DNA, the CDR3 is TGTGCCAGCAGCTCTTCCCCGGGAGTAGTTAATTCACCCCTCCACTTT. Translated, it gives CASSSSPGVVNSPLHF.

The chain recombines TRBV12-3 or TRBV12-4 with TRBJ2-7, with D perhaps TRBD1 (6 bases). This CDR3 is built from 13 residues. V shed 9 bases and J shed 3 bases, with 15 bases lying between them. This CDR3 is CASDTGYYYEQYF. Here the CDR3 DNA reads TGTGCCAGTGACACAGGGTATTACTACGAGCAGTACTTC.

The chain employs TRBV10-1 and TRBJ2-1; TRBD2 agrees at 11 bases. V gave up 6 bases and J gave up 10 bases; unmatched junction bases: 8. CDR1 is WNHNN and CDR2 is SYGVQD in the germline V gene (reference sequence). The CDR3 runs to 14 residues. The DNA for the CDR3 is TGCGCCAGCAGGCAGGGACTAGCGGCGGACGAGCAGTTCTTC. Translation gives CASRQGLAADEQFF.

The CDR3 loop reads CASSLPGGSYGYTF. In DNA form, the CDR3 reads TGTGCCAGCAGCTTGCCGGGGGGGAGCTATGGCTACACCTTC. V and J are TRBV5-4 and TRBJ1-2; possibly TRBD1 for D (5 bases). CDR3 size: 14 residues. V lost 1 base and J lost 4, with 11 bases in between. From germline, CDR1 is SGHNT and CDR2 YYREEE (reference sequence).

The chain couples TRBV24-1 to TRBJ2-1, with 9 bases fitting TRBD2. Germline V gene lookup returns CDR1 KGHDR and CDR2 SFDVKD. The CDR3 totals 20 residues. With 0 bases clipped from V and 4 bases from J, the junction kept 15 bases outside the gene matches. The DNA for the CDR3 is TGTGCCACCAGTGATTTGCATCTCGATGGGAATAGCGGGGGTTACAATGAGCAGTTCTTC. It specifies CATSDLHLDGNSGGYNEQFF.

This clone was observed a few times. V is TRBV7-2 and J is TRBJ2-5; 10 bases align to TRBD2. Trimming took 5 bases from V and 5 from J; bases not matched to a gene: 5. The germline V gene has CDR1 SGHTA and CDR2 FQGNSA. This CDR3 is built from 14 residues. The CDR3 loop reads CASSPLAGVETQYF. DNA of the CDR3: TGTGCCAGCAGCCCTCTAGCGGGGGTGGAGACCCAGTACTTC.

The DNA of the CDR3 is TGTGCCATCTCACCGGTCGAGTCCGGGGAGCTGTTTTTT. This translates into CAISPVESGELFF. The gene calls are TRBV10-3 and TRBJ2-2; D gene unclear. The germline V and J ends were trimmed by 8 bases and 6 bases, with 13 bases remaining between them. This CDR3 spans 13 amino acids. Per germline, CDR1 ENHRY and CDR2 SYGVKD.

The chain links TRBV7-2 to TRBJ1-2, with TRBD1 matching 8 bases. Germline V gene lookup returns CDR1 SGHTA and CDR2 FQGNSA. This CDR3 comprises 13 residues. V shed 5 bases, J shed 8 bases, and the junction held 7 bases outside the gene matches. Written as DNA, the CDR3 is TGTGCCAGCAGCACACAGGGGGTTCGGGGCTACACCTTC. Protein sequence: CASSTQGVRGYTF. The full variable domain, its missing parts supplied by reference TRBV7-2 and TRBJ1-2, is GAGVSQSPSNKVTEKGKDVELRCDPISGHTALYWYRQSLGQGLEFLIYFQGNSAPDKSGLPSDRFSAERTGGSVSTLTIQRTQQEDSAVYLCASSTQGVRGYTFGSGTRLTVV.

V usage is TRBV24-1 and J usage is TRBJ2-2; 9 nucleotides align to TRBD1. The V segment lost 3 bases and the J segment 2 bases; nucleotides outside the gene matches: 3. CDR1 and CDR2 (germline): KGHDR, SFDVKD. The CDR3 is made up of 16 amino acids. The CDR3 here is CATSDPGQGNTGELFF. DNA for the CDR3: TGTGCCACCAGTGATCCGGGACAGGGAAACACCGGGGAGCTGTTTTTT.

The gene calls are TRBV7-8 and TRBJ2-5; unclear D gene. CDR1 SGHVS and CDR2 FQNEAQ come from the germline V gene. The length of the CDR3 is 13 residues. The V end lost 4 bases, the J end lost 5 bases, and 11 bases lay between the germline ends. The CDR3 spells CASSSDRRETQYF. The DNA of the CDR3 is TGTGCCAGCAGCTCCGATCGCCGGGAGACCCAGTACTTC.

J is TRBJ2-5 and V is TRBV27, with TRBD1 as a possible D gene (6 bases). The germline V and J ends were trimmed by 3 bases and 3 bases, with 8 bases remaining between them. Germline lookup yields CDR1 MNHEY and CDR2 SMNVEV (reference sequence). The CDR3 covers 13 residues. The CDR3 coding sequence is TGTGCCAGCAGTTTCAGGACAGAAGAGACCCAGTACTTC. Translated, it gives CASSFRTEETQYF.

This chain's CDR3 is CASSSWDRSSTDTQYF. The CDR3 DNA is TGTGCCAGCAGCTCATGGGACAGGTCTAGCACAGATACGCAGTATTTT. This chain uses TRBV5-4 with TRBJ2-3, with 8 bases identical to TRBD1. The CDR3 is made up of 16 amino acids. Unmatched junction bases numbered 6, after V lost 3 bases and J lost 0 bases. Looked up from germline, CDR1 is SGHNT and CDR2 is YYREEE (reference sequence).

CDR3 DNA: TGTGCCAGCAGCTCGCCGGACAGGAACACTGAAGCTTTCTTT. It is translated as CASSSPDRNTEAFF. V usage is TRBV7-9 and J usage is TRBJ1-1; perhaps TRBD1 as D (6 bases). Germline-derived CDR1 and CDR2 are SEHNR and FQNEAQ (reference sequence). The CDR3 contains 14 residues. Deletions cut 4 bases from V and 1 base from J, with 10 bases between.

The CDR3 region is CASSVTGGNYGYTF. The CDR3 region has the DNA TGTGCCAGCAGCGTGACAGGGGGAAACTATGGCTACACCTTC. J is TRBJ1-2 and V is TRBV5-6, with TRBD1 matching over 9 bases. Germline V gene lookup returns CDR1 SGHDT and CDR2 YYEEEE. The junction had 3 bases not matched to a gene; V was cut back by 4 bases and J by 2 bases. This CDR3 spans 14 amino acids. Looking up the rest from reference TRBV5-6 and TRBJ1-2 gives the full variable domain: DAGVTQSPTHLIKTRGQQVTLRCSPKSGHDTVSWYQQALGQGPQFIFQYYEEEERQRGNFPDRFSGHQFPNYSSELNVNALLLGDSALYLCASSVTGGNYGYTFGSGTRLTVV.

This clone has just one count. The V and J genes are TRBV21-1 and TRBJ1-3; the D segment call TRBD1 is taken from the table without a DNA check. TRBV21-1 is a pseudogene. This CDR3 has 14 residues. CDR3 loop: CASSKTVSGNTIYF. The CDR3 DNA follows: TGTGCCAGCAGCAAAACAGTGTCTGGAAACACCATATATTTT.

This clone was counted a single time. The chain uses TRBV5-1 and TRBJ2-2; D gene ambiguous. Trimming took 2 bases from V and 0 from J, leaving 11 bases between them. Germline V gives CDR1 SGHRS, CDR2 YFSETQ. The CDR3 sequence is 16 residues long. CDR3 sequence: CASSFDIPTNTGELFF. DNA of the CDR3: TGCGCCAGCAGCTTTGACATTCCTACGAACACCGGGGAGCTGTTTTTT.

The rearrangement joins TRBV5-4 to TRBJ1-1; D not certain. The ends were cut back, 2 bases at V and 5 bases at J, with 10 bases in the middle. The CDR3 length is 13 residues. Germline CDR1 SGHNT, CDR2 YYREEE (reference sequence). The CDR3 region is CASSFGRETEAFF. The CDR3 coding sequence is TGTGCCAGCAGCTTCGGAAGGGAGACTGAAGCTTTCTTT.

This clone showed up just a few times. The chain's CDR3 is CASSRTGRVNSPLHF. In nucleotides, the CDR3 is TGTGCCAGCAGCCGGACAGGGAGGGTAAATTCACCCCTCCACTTT. V is TRBV3-1 (or the pseudogene TRBV3-2) and J is TRBJ1-6; 8 bases match TRBD1. CDR3 length: 15 amino acids. V gave up 4 bases and J gave up 7 bases; unmatched junction bases: 6. Germline values: CDR1 LGHDT, CDR2 YNNKEL (reference sequence).

The chain has TRBV9 and TRBJ2-2; possible D gene TRBD2, 6 bases. V was pared by 3 bases and J by 3 bases, with 24 bases between. CDR3 length equals 19 residues. CDR1 and CDR2 (germline): SGDLS, YYNGEE. CDR3: CASSEPRIFGGEYTGELFF. DNA for the CDR3: TGTGCCAGCAGCGAACCCCGTATATTTGGCGGGGAGTACACCGGGGAGCTGTTTTTT.

The J gene is TRBJ2-4, the V gene TRBV13; 8 bases fit TRBD2. V lost 5 bases, J lost 8 bases, and 8 bases stayed unmatched. Germline loops: CDR1 PRHDT, CDR2 FYEKMQ (reference sequence). This CDR3 region has 14 residues. For the CDR3, the DNA is TGTGCCAGCAGCCCCAAGCGGGGGTCCGACATTCAGTACTTC. Translated: CASSPKRGSDIQYF.

In its sample, this clone was seen many times. The chain is built from TRBV30 and TRBJ1-1; 12 positions agree with TRBD1. From germline, CDR1 is GTSNPN and CDR2 SVGIG (reference sequence). The CDR3 covers 15 residues. V dropped 4 bases and J dropped 11; count of bases not matched to a gene: 14. The CDR3 spells CAWKPTRDRGLVAFF. CDR3 sequence (DNA): TGTGCCTGGAAACCTACCCGGGACAGGGGGCTGGTGGCTTTCTTT.

The gene calls are TRBV5-1 and TRBJ1-1; 8 nucleotides match TRBD1. Germline values: CDR1 SGHRS, CDR2 YFSETQ. V was clipped by 3 bases and J by 6 bases; unmatched bases: 7. The CDR3 has 14 residues. The CDR3 sequence is CASSSSPGGSEAFF. The CDR3 coding sequence is TGCGCCAGCAGCTCGTCCCCAGGGGGCTCTGAAGCTTTCTTT.

The chain recombines TRBV7-2 with TRBJ1-1; 7 nucleotides match TRBD1. Germline V lookup: CDR1 SGHTA, CDR2 FQGNSA. V trimming: 7 bases; J trimming: 2 bases; junction bases outside the gene matches: 4. CDR3 length: 13 residues. This chain's CDR3 is CASKGQLNTEAFF. CDR3 DNA sequence: TGTGCCAGCAAGGGACAGTTAAACACTGAAGCTTTCTTT.

The chain links TRBV11-2 to TRBJ1-3, with 11 bases lining up with TRBD1. CDR1 is SGHAT and CDR2 is FQNNGV in the germline V gene. After removal of 6 bases from V and 0 bases from J, the junction contained 10 bases not matched to a gene. The length of the CDR3 is 18 residues. CDR3 coding DNA: TGTGCCAGCAGGCCTCCTGGGACAGGGGGACTCTCTGGAAACACCATATATTTT. It encodes CASRPPGTGGLSGNTIYF.

This chain uses TRBV6-6 with TRBJ2-3; the match to TRBD1 covers 9 bases. Trimming cost V 5 bases and J 4 bases; bases outside gene matches: 7. The CDR3 extends over 15 amino acids. Germline assignment: CDR1 MNHNY and CDR2 SVGAGI (reference sequence). The CDR3 protein is CASSASGTGSDTQYF. CDR3 nucleotide sequence: TGTGCCAGCAGTGCCTCCGGGACAGGGTCAGATACGCAGTATTTT.

V is TRBV14 and J is TRBJ2-7, with 10 bases fitting TRBD1. In germline, CDR1 is SGHDN, CDR2 FVKESK. The V gene end was trimmed by 6 bases and the J gene end by 6 bases; junction bases not matched to a gene: 8. CDR3 length equals 14 residues. CDR3 residues: CASSYPGQGFEQYF. CDR3 DNA sequence: TGTGCCAGCAGTTATCCGGGACAGGGGTTCGAGCAGTACTTC.

The gene calls are TRBV24-1 and TRBJ2-7, with D perhaps matching TRBD1 (6 bases). Germline loops: CDR1 KGHDR, CDR2 SFDVKD. The CDR3 covers 13 residues. With 5 bases removed from V and 0 bases from J, the gap between germline ends came to 7 bases. Here the CDR3 DNA reads TGTGCCACCAGTGGCAGGGGCTCCTACGAGCAGTACTTC. Amino acids: CATSGRGSYEQYF.

The gene calls are TRBV29-1 and TRBJ1-4, with D unresolved. This CDR3 has 9 residues. Germline V lookup: CDR1 SQVTM, CDR2 ANQGSEA. V was clipped by 6 bases and J by 7 bases, with 3 bases between them. CDR3 DNA sequence: TGCAGCGTGAGTGAAAAACTGTTTTTT. Protein product: CSVSEKLFF.